This section outlines one TCR beta chain sequence together with its context. Antigen specificity is unknown. Naive CD8 cells comprised CD45RO-negative, CCR7-positively selected cells, excluding terminally differentiated effector memory CD45RA+ cells. Here immunoSEQ multiplex PCR was the method, and the copy in TCRdb shows in-frame clones only, minus some. The top ten hold 0.95% to 1.5% of the sample, which has under 2,000,000 clones, over 85% seen once. Germline CDR1 and CDR2: MNHEY and SVGAGI. J gave up 3 bases and V 6 bases, and 8 bases lay outside the gene matches. The CDR3 sequence is 15 residues long. This entry comes from a study of shared clonotypes between healthy human individuals. Study results and limitations: The study found lower generation probabilities in non-shared clonotypes than in those shared by all four donors.

V gene TRBV6-5 combines with J gene TRBJ1-5; 7 nucleotides agree with TRBD1. Sequenced input: naive CD8+ T cells sorted from blood. The source is a man younger than 30 in good health. The CDR3 coding sequence is TGTGCCAGCAGCGTGGTACAGGGGATCAATCAGCCCCAGCATTTT. This codes for CASSVVQGINQPQHF.